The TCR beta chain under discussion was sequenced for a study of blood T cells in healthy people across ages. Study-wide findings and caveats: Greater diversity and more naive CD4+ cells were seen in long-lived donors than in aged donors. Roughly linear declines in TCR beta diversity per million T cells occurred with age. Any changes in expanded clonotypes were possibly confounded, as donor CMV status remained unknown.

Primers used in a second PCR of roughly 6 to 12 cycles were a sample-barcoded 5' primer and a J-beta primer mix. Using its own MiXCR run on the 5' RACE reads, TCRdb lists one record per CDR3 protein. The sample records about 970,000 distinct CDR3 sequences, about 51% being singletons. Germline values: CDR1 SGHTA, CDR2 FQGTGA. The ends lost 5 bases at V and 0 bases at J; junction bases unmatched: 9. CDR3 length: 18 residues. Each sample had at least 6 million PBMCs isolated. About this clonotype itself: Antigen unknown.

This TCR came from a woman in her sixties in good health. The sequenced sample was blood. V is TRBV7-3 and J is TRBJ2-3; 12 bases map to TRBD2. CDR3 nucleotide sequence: TGTGCCAGCAGCCCCCGGACTAGCGGGGACTTTAGCACAGATACGCAGTATTTT. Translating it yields CASSPRTSGDFSTDTQYF.